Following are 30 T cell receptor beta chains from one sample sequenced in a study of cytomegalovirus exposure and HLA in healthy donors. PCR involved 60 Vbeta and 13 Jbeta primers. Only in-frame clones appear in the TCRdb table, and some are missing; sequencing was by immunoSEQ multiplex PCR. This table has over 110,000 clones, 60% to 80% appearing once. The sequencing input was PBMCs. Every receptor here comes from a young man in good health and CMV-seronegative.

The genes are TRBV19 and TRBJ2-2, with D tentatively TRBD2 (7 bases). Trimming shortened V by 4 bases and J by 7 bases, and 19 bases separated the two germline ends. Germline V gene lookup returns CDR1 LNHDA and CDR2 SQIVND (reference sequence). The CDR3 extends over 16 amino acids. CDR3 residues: CASSNPRQGRVGELFF. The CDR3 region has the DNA TGTGCCAGTAGTAATCCTCGCCAGGGGAGGGTCGGGGAGCTGTTTTTT.

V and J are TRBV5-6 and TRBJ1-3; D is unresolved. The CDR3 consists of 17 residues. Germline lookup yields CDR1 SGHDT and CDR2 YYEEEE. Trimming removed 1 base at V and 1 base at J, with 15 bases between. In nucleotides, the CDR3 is TGTGCCAGCAGCTTGAATCCCCTAGGACTTTCTGGAAACACCATATATTTT. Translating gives CASSLNPLGLSGNTIYF.

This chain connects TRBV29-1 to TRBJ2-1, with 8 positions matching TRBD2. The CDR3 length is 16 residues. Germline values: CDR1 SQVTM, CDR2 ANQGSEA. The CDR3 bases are TGCAGTGCAAGGGCTAGCGGGTTTAGCTCCTACAATGAGCAGTTCTTC. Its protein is CSARASGFSSYNEQFF.

CDR3 sequence: CSAGTEKNEKLFF. The CDR3 nucleotides read TGCAGCGCCGGGACAGAAAAGAATGAAAAACTGTTTTTT. The rearrangement links TRBV29-1 to TRBJ1-4, with TRBD1 matching 7 bases. V dropped 7 bases and J dropped 5; count of bases not matched to a gene: 7. CDR3 size: 13 residues. Per the germline V gene, CDR1 is SQVTM and CDR2 is ANQGSEA.

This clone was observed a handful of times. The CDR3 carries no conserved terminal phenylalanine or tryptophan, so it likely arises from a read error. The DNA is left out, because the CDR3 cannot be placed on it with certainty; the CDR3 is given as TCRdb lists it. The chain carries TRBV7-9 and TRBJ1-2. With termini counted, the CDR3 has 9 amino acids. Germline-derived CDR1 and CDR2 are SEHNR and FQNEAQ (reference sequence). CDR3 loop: CASSSVDFS.

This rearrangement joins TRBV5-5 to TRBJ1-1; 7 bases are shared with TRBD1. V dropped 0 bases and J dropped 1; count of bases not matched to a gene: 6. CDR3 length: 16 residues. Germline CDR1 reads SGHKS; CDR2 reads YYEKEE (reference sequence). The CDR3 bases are TGTGCCAGCAGCTTGGATCACAGGGGATCGAACACTGAAGCTTTCTTT. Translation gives CASSLDHRGSNTEAFF.

CDR3: CASSRKVGATTPLHF. The CDR3 DNA is TGTGCCAGCAGCCGCAAAGTGGGGGCAACAACACCCCTCCACTTT. The V call is TRBV4-2, the J call TRBJ1-6, with D perhaps matching TRBD1 (6 bases). CDR1 and CDR2 (germline): LGHNA, YNFKEQ. This CDR3 contains 15 residues. Trimming stripped 4 bases from V and 11 bases from J, with 18 bases between.

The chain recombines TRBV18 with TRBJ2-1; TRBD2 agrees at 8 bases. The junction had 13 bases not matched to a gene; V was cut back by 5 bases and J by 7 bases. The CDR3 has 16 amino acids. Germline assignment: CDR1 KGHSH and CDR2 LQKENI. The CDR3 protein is CASSRSSGAPRNEQFF. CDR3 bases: TGTGCCAGCTCAAGGAGTAGCGGGGCGCCGAGGAATGAGCAGTTCTTC.

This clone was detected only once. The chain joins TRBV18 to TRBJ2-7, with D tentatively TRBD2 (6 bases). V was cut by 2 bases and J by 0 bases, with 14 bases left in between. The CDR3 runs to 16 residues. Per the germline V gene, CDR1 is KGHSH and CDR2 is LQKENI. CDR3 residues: CASSPSRGLRSYEQYF. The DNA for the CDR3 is TGTGCCAGCTCACCAAGTAGGGGACTTCGCTCCTACGAGCAGTACTTC. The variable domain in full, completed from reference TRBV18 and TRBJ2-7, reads NAGVMQNPRHLVRRRGQEARLRCSPMKGHSHVYWYRQLPEEGLKFMVYLQKENIIDESGMPKERFSAEFPKEGPSILRIQQVVRGDSAAYFCASSPSRGLRSYEQYFGPGTRLTVT.

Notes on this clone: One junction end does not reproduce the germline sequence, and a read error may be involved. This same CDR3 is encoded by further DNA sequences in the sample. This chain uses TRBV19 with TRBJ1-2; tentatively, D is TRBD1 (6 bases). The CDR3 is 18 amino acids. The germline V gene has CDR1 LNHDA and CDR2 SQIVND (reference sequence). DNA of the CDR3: TGTGCCAGTACCGGGGGGACATTTCGTACTGCGCTAAACTATGGTTACACCTTC. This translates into CASTGGTFRTALNYGYTF.

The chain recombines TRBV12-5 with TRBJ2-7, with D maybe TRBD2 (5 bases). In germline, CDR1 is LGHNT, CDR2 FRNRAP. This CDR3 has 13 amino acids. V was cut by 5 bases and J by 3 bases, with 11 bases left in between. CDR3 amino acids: CASGPGGLYEQYF. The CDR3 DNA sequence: TGTGCTAGTGGTCCCGGAGGCCTCTACGAGCAGTACTTC.

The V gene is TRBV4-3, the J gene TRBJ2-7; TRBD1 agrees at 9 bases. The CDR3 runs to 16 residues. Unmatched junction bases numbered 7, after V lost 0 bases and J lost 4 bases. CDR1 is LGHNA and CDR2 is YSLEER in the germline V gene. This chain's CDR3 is CASSQEARDRVYEQYF. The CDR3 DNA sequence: TGCGCCAGCAGCCAAGAGGCCCGGGACAGGGTTTACGAGCAGTACTTC.

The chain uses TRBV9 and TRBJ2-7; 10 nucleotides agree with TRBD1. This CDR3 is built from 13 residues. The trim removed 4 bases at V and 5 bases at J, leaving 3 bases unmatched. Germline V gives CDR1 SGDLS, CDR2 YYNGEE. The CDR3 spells CASSPGQGDEQYF. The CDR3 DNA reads TGTGCCAGCAGCCCAGGACAGGGGGACGAGCAGTACTTC.

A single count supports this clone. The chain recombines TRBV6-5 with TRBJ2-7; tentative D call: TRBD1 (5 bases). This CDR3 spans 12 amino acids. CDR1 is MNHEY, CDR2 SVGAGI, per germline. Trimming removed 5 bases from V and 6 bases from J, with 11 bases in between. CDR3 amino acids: CASSGPGREQYF. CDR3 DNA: TGTGCCAGCAGTGGCCCAGGGCGCGAGCAGTACTTC.

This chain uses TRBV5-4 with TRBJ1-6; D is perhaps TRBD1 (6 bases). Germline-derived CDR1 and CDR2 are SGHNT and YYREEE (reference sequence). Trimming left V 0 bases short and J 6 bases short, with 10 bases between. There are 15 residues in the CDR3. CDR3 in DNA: TGTGCCAGCAGCTTGGGGCAGGGGAGTAATTCACCCCTCCACTTT. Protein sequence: CASSLGQGSNSPLHF.

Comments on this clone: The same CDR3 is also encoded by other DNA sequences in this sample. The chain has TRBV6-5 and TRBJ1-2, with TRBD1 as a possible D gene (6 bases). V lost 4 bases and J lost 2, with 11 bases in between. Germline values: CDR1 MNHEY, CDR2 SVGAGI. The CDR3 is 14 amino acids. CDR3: CASSSLDRNYGYTF. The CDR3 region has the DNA TGTGCCAGCAGTTCTCTGGACAGAAACTATGGCTACACCTTC.

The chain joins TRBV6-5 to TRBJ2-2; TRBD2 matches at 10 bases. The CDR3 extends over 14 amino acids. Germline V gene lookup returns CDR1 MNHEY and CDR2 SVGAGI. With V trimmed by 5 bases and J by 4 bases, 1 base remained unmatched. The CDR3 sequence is CASSSGGATGELFF. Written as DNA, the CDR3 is TGTGCCAGCAGTAGCGGGGGGGCCACCGGGGAGCTGTTTTTT.

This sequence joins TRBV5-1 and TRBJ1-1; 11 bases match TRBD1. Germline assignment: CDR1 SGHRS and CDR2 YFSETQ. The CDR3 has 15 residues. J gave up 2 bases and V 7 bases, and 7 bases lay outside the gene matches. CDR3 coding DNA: TGCGCCAGCCGCAGGACAGGGGGCTTTAACACTGAAGCTTTCTTT. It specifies CASRRTGGFNTEAFF.

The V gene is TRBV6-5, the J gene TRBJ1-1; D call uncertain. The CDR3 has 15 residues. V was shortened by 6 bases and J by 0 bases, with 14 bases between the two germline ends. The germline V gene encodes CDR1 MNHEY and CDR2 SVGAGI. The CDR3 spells CASRAPVEMNTEAFF. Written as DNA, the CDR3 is TGTGCCAGCAGGGCCCCTGTGGAGATGAACACTGAAGCTTTCTTT.

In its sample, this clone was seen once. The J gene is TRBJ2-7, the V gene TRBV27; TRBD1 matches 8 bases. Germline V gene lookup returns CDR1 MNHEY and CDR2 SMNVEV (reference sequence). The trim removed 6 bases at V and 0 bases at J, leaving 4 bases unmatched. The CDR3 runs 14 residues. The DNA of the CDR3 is TGTGCCAGCAGGCCGCAGGGGGCCTCCTACGAGCAGTACTTC. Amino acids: CASRPQGASYEQYF.

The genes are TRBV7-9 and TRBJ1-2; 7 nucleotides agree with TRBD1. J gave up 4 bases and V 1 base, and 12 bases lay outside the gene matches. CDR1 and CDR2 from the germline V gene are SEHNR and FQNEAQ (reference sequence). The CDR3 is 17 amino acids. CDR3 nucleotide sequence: TGTGCCAGCAGCTTAGTTCCATTGACAGGGACATTCTATGGCTACACCTTC. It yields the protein CASSLVPLTGTFYGYTF.

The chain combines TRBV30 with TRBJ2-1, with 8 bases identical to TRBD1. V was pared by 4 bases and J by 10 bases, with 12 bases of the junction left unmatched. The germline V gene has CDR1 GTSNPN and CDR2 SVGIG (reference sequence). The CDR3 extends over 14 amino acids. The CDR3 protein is CAWKRAQGAGEQFF. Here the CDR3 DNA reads TGTGCCTGGAAGAGGGCTCAGGGGGCAGGGGAGCAGTTCTTC.

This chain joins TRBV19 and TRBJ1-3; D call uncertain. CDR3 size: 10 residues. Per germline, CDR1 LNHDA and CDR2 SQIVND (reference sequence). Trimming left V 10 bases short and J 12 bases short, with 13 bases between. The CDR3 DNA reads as TGTGCCACCACGGTTCCTATCATATATTTT. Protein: CATTVPIIYF.

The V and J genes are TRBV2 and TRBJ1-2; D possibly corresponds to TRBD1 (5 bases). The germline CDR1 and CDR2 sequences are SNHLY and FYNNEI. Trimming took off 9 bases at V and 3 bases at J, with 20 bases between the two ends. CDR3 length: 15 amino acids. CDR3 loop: CARWIETDPDYGYTF. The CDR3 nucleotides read TGTGCCAGATGGATAGAGACAGACCCTGACTATGGCTACACCTTC.

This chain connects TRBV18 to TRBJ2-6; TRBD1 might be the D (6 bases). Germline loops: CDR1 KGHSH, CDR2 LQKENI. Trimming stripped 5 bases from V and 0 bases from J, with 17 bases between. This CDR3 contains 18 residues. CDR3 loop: CASSAGTPRYSGANVLTF. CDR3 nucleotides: TGTGCCAGCTCAGCCGGGACACCGAGATACTCTGGGGCCAACGTCCTGACTTTC.

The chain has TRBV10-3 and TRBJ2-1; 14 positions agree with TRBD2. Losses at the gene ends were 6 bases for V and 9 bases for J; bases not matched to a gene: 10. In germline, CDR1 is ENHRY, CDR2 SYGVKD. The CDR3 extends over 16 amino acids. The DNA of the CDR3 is TGTGCCATCAGAGATAGACTAGCGGGGGGGGAGGGTGAGCAGTTCTTC. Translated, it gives CAIRDRLAGGEGEQFF.

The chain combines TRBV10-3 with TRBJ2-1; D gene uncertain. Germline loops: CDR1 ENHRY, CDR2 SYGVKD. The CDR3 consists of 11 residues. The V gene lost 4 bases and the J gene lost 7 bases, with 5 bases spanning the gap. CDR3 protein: CAISADNEQFF. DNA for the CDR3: TGTGCCATCAGTGCAGATAATGAGCAGTTCTTC.

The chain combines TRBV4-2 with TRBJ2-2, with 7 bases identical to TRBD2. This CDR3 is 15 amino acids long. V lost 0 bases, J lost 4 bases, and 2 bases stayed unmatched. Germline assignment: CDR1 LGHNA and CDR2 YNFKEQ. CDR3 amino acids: CASSQETGGTGELFF. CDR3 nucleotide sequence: TGTGCCAGCAGCCAAGAAACGGGGGGCACCGGGGAGCTGTTTTTT.

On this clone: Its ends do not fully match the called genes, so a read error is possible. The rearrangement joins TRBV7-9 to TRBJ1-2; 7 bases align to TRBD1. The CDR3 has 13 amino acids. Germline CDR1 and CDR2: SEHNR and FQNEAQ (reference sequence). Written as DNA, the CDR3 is TGTTCCAGCACCAGGGGGTCTAACTATGGCTACACCTTC. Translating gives CSSTRGSNYGYTF.

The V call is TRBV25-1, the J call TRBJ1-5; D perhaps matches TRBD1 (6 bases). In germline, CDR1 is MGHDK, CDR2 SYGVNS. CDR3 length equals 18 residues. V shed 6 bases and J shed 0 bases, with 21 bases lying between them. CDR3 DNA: TGTGCCAGCAGCGAGGGGGGGGGTAAGGGACTTAGCAATCAGCCCCAGCATTTT. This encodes CASSEGGGKGLSNQPQHF. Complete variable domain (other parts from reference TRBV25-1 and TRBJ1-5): EADIYQTPRYLVIGTGKKITLECSQTMGHDKMYWYQQDPGMELHLIHYSYGVNSTEKGDLSSESTVSRIRTEHFPLTLESARPSHTSQYLCASSEGGGKGLSNQPQHFGDGTRLSIL.